This T cell receptor beta chain was recovered during a study of identifying expanded T cells in peripheral blood. Collection occurred without any documented infections or immune events in donors. To note about this clone: Antigen unknown.

Study findings and constraints: Approximately 2-week clone count variance significantly increased as total template count grew.

The table came from immunoSEQ multiplex PCR; TCRdb's copy has only in-frame clones and leaves some out. The data show about 89,000 clones, about nine tenths seen once. Germline CDR1 SGHDT, CDR2 YYEEEE. Trimming pared 4 bases from V and 3 bases from J, leaving 20 bases between. The CDR3 has 16 amino acids. The specimen was blood. The rearrangement links TRBV5-6 to TRBJ2-7; no definite D call. The origin of this receptor is a person aged 18 to 70 in good health. CDR3 loop: CASSPNGRGFLYEQYF. In DNA, the CDR3 is TGTGCCAGCAGCCCCAACGGTAGAGGATTCCTCTACGAGCAGTACTTC.